Listed below are T cell receptor beta chains from one sample, sequenced in a study of identifying expanded T cells in peripheral blood. Profiling relied on immunoSEQ multiplex PCR, and the TCRdb table lists in-frame clones only, not all of them. The sample carries about 100,000 clones, roughly 85% recorded once. Sequenced: blood. These TCRs come from a person aged 18 to 70 in good health. Each CDR3 is given with its conserved first and last residue. D genes are given only for firm matches. Not all rows give a size; the values are once, few, many and, for expanded clones, a class.

V gene: TRBV18
J gene: TRBJ1-1
clone size: -
D gene: TRBD1
CDR3 protein: CASSHGTTGDVEAFF
CDR3 DNA: TGTGCCAGCTCACACGGGACGACAGGGGACGTTGAAGCTTTCTTT

V gene: TRBV5-1
J gene: TRBJ2-3
clone size: -
D gene: -
CDR3 protein: CASSLDTALGTDTQYF
CDR3 DNA: TGCGCCAGCAGCTTGGATACAGCATTGGGCACAGATACGCAGTATTTT

V gene: TRBV29-1
J gene: TRBJ2-5
clone size: -
D gene: -
CDR3 protein: CSVEDRTTSETQYF
CDR3 DNA: TGCAGCGTTGAAGATAGGACTACCTCGGAGACCCAGTACTTC

V gene: TRBV12-1
J gene: TRBJ1-5
clone size: -
D gene: -
CDR3 protein: CASSWYLNRDRGSNQPQHF
CDR3 DNA: TGTGCCAGCAGCTGGTACTTAAACCGGGACAGGGGTAGCAATCAGCCCCAGCATTTT

V gene: TRBV7-2
J gene: TRBJ2-2
clone size: -
D gene: -
CDR3 protein: CASSRGQTPSTGELFF
CDR3 DNA: TGTGCCAGCAGCCGCGGTCAGACCCCATCCACCGGGGAGCTGTTTTTT

V gene: TRBV6-5
J gene: TRBJ1-2
clone size: -
D gene: -
CDR3 protein: CASSQVRTDYGYTF
CDR3 DNA: TGTGCCAGCAGTCAGGTGCGGACAGACTATGGCTACACCTTC

V gene: TRBV6-5
J gene: TRBJ1-1
clone size: -
D gene: TRBD1
CDR3 protein: CASSYFGQGSSAFF
CDR3 DNA: TGTGCCAGCAGTTACTTCGGACAGGGGTCTTCGGCTTTCTTT

V gene: TRBV1
J gene: TRBJ2-1
clone size: -
D gene: -
CDR3 protein: CTSSHSERVRSNEQFF
CDR3 DNA: TGCACCAGCAGCCACTCCGAAAGGGTTAGGAGCAATGAGCAGTTCTTC

V gene: TRBV30
J gene: TRBJ2-7
clone size: few
D gene: -
CDR3 protein: CAFDQVTEQYF
CDR3 DNA: TGTGCCTTCGACCAGGTCACCGAGCAGTACTTC

V gene: TRBV29-1
J gene: TRBJ1-1
clone size: once
D gene: -
CDR3 protein: CSAKNALNTEAFF
CDR3 DNA: TGCAGCGCGAAAAACGCACTAAACACTGAAGCTTTCTTT

V gene: TRBV29-1
J gene: TRBJ2-7
clone size: -
D gene: -
CDR3 protein: CSVEDAYEQYF
CDR3 DNA: TGCAGCGTTGAGGATGCCTACGAGCAGTACTTC

V gene: TRBV18
J gene: TRBJ2-5
clone size: once
D gene: TRBD1
CDR3 protein: CASSPSDRAQETQYF
CDR3 DNA: TGTGCCAGCTCACCATCTGACAGGGCACAAGAGACCCAGTACTTC

V gene: TRBV9
J gene: TRBJ1-5
clone size: -
D gene: -
CDR3 protein: CASSVEAVGVQHF
CDR3 DNA: TGTGCCAGCAGCGTAGAAGCCGTCGGGGTTCAGCATTTT

V gene: TRBV7-9
J gene: TRBJ1-3
clone size: -
D gene: TRBD1
CDR3 protein: CASRQGGNTIYF
CDR3 DNA: TGTGCCAGCAGACAGGGGGGAAACACCATATATTTT

V gene: TRBV29-1
J gene: TRBJ2-4
clone size: -
D gene: -
CDR3 protein: CSVEGGSKNIQYF
CDR3 DNA: TGCAGCGTTGAAGGGGGTTCCAAAAACATTCAGTACTTC

V gene: TRBV10-3
J gene: TRBJ2-7
clone size: -
D gene: -
CDR3 protein: CAISEGGAPYEQYF
CDR3 DNA: TGTGCCATCAGTGAAGGGGGGGCGCCCTACGAGCAGTACTTC